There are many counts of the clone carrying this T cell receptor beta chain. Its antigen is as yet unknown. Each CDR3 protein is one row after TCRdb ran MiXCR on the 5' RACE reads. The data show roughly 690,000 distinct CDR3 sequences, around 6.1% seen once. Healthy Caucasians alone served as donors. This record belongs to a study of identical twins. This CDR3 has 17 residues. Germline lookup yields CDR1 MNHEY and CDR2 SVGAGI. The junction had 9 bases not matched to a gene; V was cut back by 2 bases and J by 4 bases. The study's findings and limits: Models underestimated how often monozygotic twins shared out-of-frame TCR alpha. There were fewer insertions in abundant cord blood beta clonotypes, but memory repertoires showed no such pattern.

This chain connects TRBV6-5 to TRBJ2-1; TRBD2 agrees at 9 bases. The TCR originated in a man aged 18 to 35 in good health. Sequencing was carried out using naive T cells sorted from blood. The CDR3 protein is CASSYETLAGSYNEQFF. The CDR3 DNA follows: TGTGCCAGCAGTTACGAGACCCTAGCGGGAAGTTACAATGAGCAGTTCTTC.